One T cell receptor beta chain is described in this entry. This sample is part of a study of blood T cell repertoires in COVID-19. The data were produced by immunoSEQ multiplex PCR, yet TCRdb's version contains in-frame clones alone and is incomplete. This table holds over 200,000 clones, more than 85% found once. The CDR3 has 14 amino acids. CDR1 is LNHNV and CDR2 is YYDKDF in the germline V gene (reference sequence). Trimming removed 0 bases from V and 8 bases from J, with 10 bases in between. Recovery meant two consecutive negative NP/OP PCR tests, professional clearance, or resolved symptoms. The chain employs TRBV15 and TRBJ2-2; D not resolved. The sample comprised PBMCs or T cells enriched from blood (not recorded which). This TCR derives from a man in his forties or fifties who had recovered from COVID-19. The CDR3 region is CATSRDLVRGELFF. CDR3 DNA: TGTGCCACCAGCAGAGATTTGGTGCGGGGGGAGCTGTTTTTT.